The rows below give T cell receptor beta chains drawn from one sample of a study of blood T cell repertoires in COVID-19. Produced via immunoSEQ multiplex PCR; TCRdb's table is partial and in-frame only. The table has about 150,000 clones, approximately 84% seen once. Sequences were obtained from peripheral blood. These receptors originate from a human donor in a cohort sampled during active COVID-19. The conserved cysteine and the conserved F or W are not part of the CDR3 here.

CDR3aa	len	v_gene	j_gene
ASRRDRGRDEQF	12	TRBV7-2	TRBJ2-1
ASVGDFEETQY	11	TRBV30	TRBJ2-5
ASSQGGPTYEQY	12	TRBV3-1/TRBV3-2	TRBJ2-7
ASSPRRLTEAF	11	TRBV3-1/TRBV3-2	TRBJ1-1
ASSSLSGATSGGQY	14	TRBV28	TRBJ2-3
ASTLKTGDFEQF	12	TRBV2	TRBJ2-1
ASSANILDSYNEQF	14	TRBV19	TRBJ2-1
ASSPSGRSDYT	11	TRBV12-3/TRBV12-4	TRBJ1-2
ASGSVPTDTQY	11	TRBV12-5	TRBJ2-3
ASSFRQGPHRRGTDTQY	17	TRBV5-4	TRBJ2-3
ASSQDRARGGSGELF	15	TRBV3-1/TRBV3-2	TRBJ2-2
ASSSVKNEQF	10	TRBV18	TRBJ2-1
ASSLNGGTGNTIY	13	TRBV5-1	TRBJ1-3
AISESPYNEQF	11	TRBV10-3	TRBJ2-1
ASRGGGSYNSPLH	13	TRBV2	TRBJ1-6
ASSGGTQGVNTEAF	14	TRBV5-4	TRBJ1-1
ATSDSHWDTQY	11	TRBV24-1	TRBJ2-3
ASSFLSTGELF	11	TRBV13	TRBJ2-2
ASSLGGTGQETQY	13	TRBV7-7	TRBJ2-5
ATSDLGQGRNEQF	13	TRBV24-1	TRBJ2-1
ASSLVSLYGYT	11	TRBV5-6	TRBJ1-2
ATSDSTLSGGELF	13	TRBV24-1	TRBJ2-2
ASSRDSEAF	9	TRBV3-1/TRBV3-2	TRBJ1-1
ASLTGRSNYGYT	12	TRBV7-2	TRBJ1-2
ASSWLGRGETQY	12	TRBV5-1	TRBJ2-5
ASSRGNEQF	9	TRBV6-5	TRBJ2-1
ASSRNQPQH	9	TRBV6-5	TRBJ1-5
ASSYAGAGTQY	11	TRBV6-2/TRBV6-3	TRBJ2-5
AWSVRSLPNSPLH	13	TRBV30	TRBJ1-6
ASSTLAGDTDTQY	13	TRBV13	TRBJ2-3
ASSKGGVGLQLLTDTQY	17	TRBV21-1	TRBJ2-3
ASSRQGAWDTQY	12	TRBV7-9	TRBJ2-3
ASSLRDRSNYEQY	13	TRBV5-4	TRBJ2-7
ASGKGSGRSAVVYNEQF	17	TRBV19	TRBJ2-1
ASSLYPTGTNEKLF	14	TRBV7-2	TRBJ1-4
SATGGISHNEQF	12	TRBV29-1	TRBJ2-1
ASSLRTGVPGEQF	13	TRBV5-4	TRBJ2-1
ASSLPSSETQY	11	TRBV11-3	TRBJ2-5
ASSIDLSETQY	11	TRBV19	TRBJ2-5
ASGAARGETQY	11	TRBV19	TRBJ2-5
ASSLMPSGWNEQF	13	TRBV7-3	TRBJ2-1
ASSFSGTANNEQF	13	TRBV5-1	TRBJ2-1
SVGWVGEQY	9	TRBV29-1	TRBJ2-7
ASSIWGLANYGYT	13	TRBV19	TRBJ1-2
ASRAALSRSGNTIY	14	TRBV10-2	TRBJ1-3
AIKREGVNYGYT	12	TRBV10-3	TRBJ1-2
ASTQSRTGTNEQF	13	TRBV7-2	TRBJ2-1
ASSLGAGRNSPLH	13	TRBV5-4	TRBJ1-6
SVEDLSGIPY	10	TRBV29-1	TRBJ2-7
ASSPGQGQGYT	11	TRBV19	TRBJ1-2
ASSVGQTLNSPLH	13	TRBV9	TRBJ1-6
ASSPGAENTEAF	12	TRBV18	TRBJ1-1